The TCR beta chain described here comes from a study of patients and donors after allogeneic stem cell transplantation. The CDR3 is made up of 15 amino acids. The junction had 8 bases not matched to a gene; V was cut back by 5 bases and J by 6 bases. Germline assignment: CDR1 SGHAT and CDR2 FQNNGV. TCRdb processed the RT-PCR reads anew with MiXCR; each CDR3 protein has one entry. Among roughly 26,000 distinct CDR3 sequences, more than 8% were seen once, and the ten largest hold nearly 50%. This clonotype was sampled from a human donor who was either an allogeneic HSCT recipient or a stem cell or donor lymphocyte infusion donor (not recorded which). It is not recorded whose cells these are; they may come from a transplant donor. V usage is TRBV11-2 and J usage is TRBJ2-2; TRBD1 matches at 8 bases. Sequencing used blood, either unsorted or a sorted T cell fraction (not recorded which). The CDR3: CASSPTRGHPGELFF. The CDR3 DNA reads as TGTGCCAGCAGCCCTACCAGGGGGCATCCCGGGGAGCTGTTTTTT.